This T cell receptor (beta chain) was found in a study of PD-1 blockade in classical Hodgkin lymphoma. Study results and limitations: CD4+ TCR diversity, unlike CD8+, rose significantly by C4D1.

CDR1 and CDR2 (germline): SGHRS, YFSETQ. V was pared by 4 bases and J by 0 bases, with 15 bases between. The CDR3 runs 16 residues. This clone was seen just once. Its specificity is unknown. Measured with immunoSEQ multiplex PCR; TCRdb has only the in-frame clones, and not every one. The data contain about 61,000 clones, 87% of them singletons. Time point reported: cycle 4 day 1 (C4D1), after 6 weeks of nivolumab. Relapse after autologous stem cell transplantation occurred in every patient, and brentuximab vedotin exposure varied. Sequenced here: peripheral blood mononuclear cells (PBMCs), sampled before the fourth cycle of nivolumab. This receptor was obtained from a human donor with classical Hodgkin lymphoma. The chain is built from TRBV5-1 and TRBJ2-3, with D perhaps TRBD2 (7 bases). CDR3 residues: CASSPTGGTSTDTQYF. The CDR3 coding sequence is TGCGCCAGCAGCCCCACGGGGGGCACTAGCACAGATACGCAGTATTTT.